The 2 T cell receptor beta chains presented below share a single source sample, sequenced in a study of T cells in Graves' hyperthyroidism and ophthalmopathy. TCR beta CDR3 region amplification was performed from RNA transcripts. Researchers ran a first-round RT-PCR on the TCR CDR3 using the HTBI primer set. TCRdb ran MiXCR on the multiplex PCR reads and lists one entry per CDR3 protein. In the table there are roughly 500,000 distinct CDR3 sequences, 46% of which are singletons. Sequencing input: peripheral blood or thyroid tissue (not recorded which). The receptors originated from an adult woman with Graves' disease, either hyperthyroidism or ophthalmopathy (not recorded which).

V is TRBV10-3 and J is TRBJ1-1; perhaps TRBD1 as D (5 bases). Per the germline V gene, CDR1 is ENHRY and CDR2 is SYGVKD. This CDR3 has 15 residues. V was clipped by 1 base and J by 2 bases, with 11 bases between them. The CDR3 coding sequence is TGTGCCATCAGTGAGTATCCAGGGACTAACACTGAAGCTTTCTTT. Amino acids: CAISEYPGTNTEAFF.

This clonotype was detected only a few times. This chain connects TRBV2 to TRBJ1-2; a possible D gene is TRBD1 (6 bases). The CDR3 consists of 12 residues. V lost 3 bases and J lost 8, with 10 bases in between. The germline gives CDR1 SNHLY, CDR2 FYNNEI. CDR3 nucleotide sequence: TGTGCCAGCAGTGAGGGGGCGAGGGGCTACACCTTC. It translates to CASSEGARGYTF.